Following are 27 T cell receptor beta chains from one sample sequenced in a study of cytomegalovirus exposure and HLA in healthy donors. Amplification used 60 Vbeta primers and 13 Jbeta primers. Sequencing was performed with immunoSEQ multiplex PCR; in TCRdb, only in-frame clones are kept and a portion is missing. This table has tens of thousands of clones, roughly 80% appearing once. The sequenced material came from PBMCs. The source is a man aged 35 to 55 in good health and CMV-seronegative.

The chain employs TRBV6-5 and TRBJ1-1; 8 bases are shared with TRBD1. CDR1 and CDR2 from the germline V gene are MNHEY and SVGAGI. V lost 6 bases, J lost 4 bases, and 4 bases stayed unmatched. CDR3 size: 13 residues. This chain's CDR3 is CASRGQAFTEAFF. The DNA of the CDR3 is TGTGCCAGCAGGGGACAGGCGTTCACTGAAGCTTTCTTT.

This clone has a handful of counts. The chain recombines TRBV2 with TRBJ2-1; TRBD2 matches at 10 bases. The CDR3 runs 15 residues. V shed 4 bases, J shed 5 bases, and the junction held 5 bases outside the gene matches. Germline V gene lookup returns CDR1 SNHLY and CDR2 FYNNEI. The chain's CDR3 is CASSADTSGNNEQFF. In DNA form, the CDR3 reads TGTGCCAGCAGTGCGGACACTAGCGGGAACAATGAGCAGTTCTTC.

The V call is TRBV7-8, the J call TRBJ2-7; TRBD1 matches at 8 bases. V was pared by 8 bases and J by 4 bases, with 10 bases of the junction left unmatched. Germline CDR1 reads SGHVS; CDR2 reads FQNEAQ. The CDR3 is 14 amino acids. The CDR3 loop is CASALTTGGYEQYF. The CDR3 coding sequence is TGTGCCAGCGCTTTGACAACAGGGGGGTACGAGCAGTACTTC.

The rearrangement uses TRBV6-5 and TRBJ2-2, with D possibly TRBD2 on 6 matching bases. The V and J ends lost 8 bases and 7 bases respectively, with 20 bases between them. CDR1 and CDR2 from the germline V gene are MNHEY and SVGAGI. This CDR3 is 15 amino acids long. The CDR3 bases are TGTGCCAGCTCCCGTGGGAGCCTGGAGGGCGGGGAGCTGTTTTTT. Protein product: CASSRGSLEGGELFF.

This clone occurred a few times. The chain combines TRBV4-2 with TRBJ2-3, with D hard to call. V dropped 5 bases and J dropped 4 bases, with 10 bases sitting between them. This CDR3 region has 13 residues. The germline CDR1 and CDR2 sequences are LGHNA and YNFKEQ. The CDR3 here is CASSYGSPDTQYF. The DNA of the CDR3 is TGTGCCAGCAGCTATGGCAGTCCAGATACGCAGTATTTT.

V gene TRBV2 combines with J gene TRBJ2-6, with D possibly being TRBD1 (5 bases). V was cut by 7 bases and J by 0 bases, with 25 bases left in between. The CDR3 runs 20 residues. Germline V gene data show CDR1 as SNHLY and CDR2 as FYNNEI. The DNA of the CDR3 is TGTGCCAGCAACCCGGACAAAGGGGCAGGAGCTAGCTCTGGGGCCAACGTCCTGACTTTC. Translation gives CASNPDKGAGASSGANVLTF.

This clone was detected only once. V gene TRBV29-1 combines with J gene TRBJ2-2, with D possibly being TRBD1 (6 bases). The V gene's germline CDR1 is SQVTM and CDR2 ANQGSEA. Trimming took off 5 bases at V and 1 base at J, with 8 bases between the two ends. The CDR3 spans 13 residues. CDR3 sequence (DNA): TGCAGCGTTCCGGGACAGAACACCGGGGAGCTGTTTTTT. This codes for CSVPGQNTGELFF.

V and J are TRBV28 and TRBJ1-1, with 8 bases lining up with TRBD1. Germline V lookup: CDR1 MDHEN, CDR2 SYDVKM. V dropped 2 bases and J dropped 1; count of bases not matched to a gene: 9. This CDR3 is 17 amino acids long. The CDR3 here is CASSLRGRGPANTEAFF. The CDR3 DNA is TGTGCCAGCAGTTTAAGGGGCAGGGGGCCCGCGAACACTGAAGCTTTCTTT.

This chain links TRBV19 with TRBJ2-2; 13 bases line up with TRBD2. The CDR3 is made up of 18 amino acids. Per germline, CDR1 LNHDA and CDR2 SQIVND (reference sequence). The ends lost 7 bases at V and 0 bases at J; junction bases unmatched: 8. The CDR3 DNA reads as TGTGCCAGTACCCGGGGACTAGCGGGGTACGCGAACACCGGGGAGCTGTTTTTT. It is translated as CASTRGLAGYANTGELFF.

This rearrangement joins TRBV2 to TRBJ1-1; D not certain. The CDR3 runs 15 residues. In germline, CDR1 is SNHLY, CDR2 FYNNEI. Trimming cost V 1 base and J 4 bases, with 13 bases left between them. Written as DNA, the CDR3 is TGTGCCAGCAGTGAAGAGGGAGGGTGGAGCACTGAAGCTTTCTTT. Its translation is CASSEEGGWSTEAFF.

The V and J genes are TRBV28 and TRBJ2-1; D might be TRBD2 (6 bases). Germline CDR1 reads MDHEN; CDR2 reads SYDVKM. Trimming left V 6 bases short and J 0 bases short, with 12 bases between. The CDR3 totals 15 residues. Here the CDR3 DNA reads TGTGCCAGCAGCAAGGCCGGGAGCTCCTACAATGAGCAGTTCTTC. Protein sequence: CASSKAGSSYNEQFF.

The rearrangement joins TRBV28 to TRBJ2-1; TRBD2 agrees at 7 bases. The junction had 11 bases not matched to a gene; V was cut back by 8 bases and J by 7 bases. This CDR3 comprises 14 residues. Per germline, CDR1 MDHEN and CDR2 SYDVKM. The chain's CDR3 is CASRHRGEGNEQFF. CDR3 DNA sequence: TGTGCCAGCCGCCATCGAGGGGAGGGGAATGAGCAGTTCTTC.

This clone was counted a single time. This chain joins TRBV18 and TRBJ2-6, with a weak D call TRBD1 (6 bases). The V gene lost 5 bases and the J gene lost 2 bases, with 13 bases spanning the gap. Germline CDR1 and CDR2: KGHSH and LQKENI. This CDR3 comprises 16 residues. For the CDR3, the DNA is TGTGCCAGCTCATCACAAACAGGGCCTGGGGCCAACGTCCTGACTTTC. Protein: CASSSQTGPGANVLTF.

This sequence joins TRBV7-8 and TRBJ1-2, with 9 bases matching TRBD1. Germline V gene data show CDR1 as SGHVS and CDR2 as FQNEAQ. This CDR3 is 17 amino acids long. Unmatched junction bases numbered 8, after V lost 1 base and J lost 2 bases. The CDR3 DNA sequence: TGTGCCAGCAGCTTAGAGGGGGGGACAGGGAAGAACTATGGCTACACCTTC. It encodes CASSLEGGTGKNYGYTF.

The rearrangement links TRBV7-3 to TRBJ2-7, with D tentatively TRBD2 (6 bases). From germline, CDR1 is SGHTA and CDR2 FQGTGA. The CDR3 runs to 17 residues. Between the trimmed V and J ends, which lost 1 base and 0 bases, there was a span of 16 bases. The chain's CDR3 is CASSLNPVGSGSYEQYF. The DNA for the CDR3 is TGTGCCAGCAGCTTAAATCCTGTCGGGAGTGGCTCCTACGAGCAGTACTTC.

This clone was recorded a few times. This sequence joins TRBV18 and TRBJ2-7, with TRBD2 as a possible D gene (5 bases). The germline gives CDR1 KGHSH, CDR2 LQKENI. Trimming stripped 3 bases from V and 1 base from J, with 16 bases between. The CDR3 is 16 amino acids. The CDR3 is CASSPIWLEGSYEQYF. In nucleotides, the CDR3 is TGTGCCAGCTCACCTATTTGGTTAGAGGGATCCTACGAGCAGTACTTC.

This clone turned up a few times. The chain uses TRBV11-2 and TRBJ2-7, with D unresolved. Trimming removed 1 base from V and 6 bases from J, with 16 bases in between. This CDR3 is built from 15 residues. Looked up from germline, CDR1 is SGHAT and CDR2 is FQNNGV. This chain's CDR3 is CASSLVRGPLGEQYF. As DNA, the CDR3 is TGTGCCAGCAGCTTAGTCAGAGGCCCCTTGGGCGAGCAGTACTTC.

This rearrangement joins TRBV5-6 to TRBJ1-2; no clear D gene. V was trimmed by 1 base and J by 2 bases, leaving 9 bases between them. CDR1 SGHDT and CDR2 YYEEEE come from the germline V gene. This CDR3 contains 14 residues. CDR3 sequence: CASSLIQINYGYTF. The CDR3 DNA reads TGTGCCAGCAGCTTGATACAGATAAACTATGGCTACACCTTC.

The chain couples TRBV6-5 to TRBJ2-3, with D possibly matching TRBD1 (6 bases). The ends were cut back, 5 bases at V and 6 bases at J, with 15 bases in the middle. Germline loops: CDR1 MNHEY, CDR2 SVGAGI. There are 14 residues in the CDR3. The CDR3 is CASSPGTRKDTQYF. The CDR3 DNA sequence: TGTGCCAGCAGTCCTGGGACACGGAAGGATACGCAGTATTTT.

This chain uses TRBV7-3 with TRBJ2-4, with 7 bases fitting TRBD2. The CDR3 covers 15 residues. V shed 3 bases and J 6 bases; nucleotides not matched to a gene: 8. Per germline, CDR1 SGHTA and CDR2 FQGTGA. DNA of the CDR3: TGTGCCAGCAGCTTTACGGCGGGAGAAGGAAACATTCAGTACTTC. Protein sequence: CASSFTAGEGNIQYF.

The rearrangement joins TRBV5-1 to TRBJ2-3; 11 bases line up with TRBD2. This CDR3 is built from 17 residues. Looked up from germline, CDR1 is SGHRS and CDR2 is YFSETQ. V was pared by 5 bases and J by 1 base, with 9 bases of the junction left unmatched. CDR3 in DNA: TGCGCCAGCAGGGTACTAGCGGGGGAGACGGGCACAGATACGCAGTATTTT. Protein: CASRVLAGETGTDTQYF.

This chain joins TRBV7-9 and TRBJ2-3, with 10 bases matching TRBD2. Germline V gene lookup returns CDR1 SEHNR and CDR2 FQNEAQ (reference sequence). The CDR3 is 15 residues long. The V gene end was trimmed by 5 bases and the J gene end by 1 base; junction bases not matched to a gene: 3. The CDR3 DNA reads TGTGCCAGCAGCCCCGGGACTAGCGGCACAGATACGCAGTATTTT. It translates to CASSPGTSGTDTQYF.

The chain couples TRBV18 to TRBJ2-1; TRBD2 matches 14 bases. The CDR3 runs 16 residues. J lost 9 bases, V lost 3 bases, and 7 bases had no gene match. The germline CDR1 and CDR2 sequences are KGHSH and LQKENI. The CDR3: CASSPSGTSGSGEQFF. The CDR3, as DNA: TGTGCCAGCTCACCCTCCGGGACTAGCGGGAGTGGTGAGCAGTTCTTC. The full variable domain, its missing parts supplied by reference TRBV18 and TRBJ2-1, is NAGVMQNPRHLVRRRGQEARLRCSPMKGHSHVYWYRQLPEEGLKFMVYLQKENIIDESGMPKERFSAEFPKEGPSILRIQQVVRGDSAAYFCASSPSGTSGSGEQFFGPGTRLTVL.

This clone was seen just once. The DNA of the CDR3 is TGTGCCAGCAGCTTAGGCGGACTTAGCACAGATACGCAGTATTTT. Its translation is CASSLGGLSTDTQYF. The gene calls are TRBV7-9 and TRBJ2-3; weak D call: TRBD2 (5 bases). CDR3 length: 15 amino acids. Trimming stripped 1 base from V and 0 bases from J, with 8 bases between. Germline V gives CDR1 SEHNR, CDR2 FQNEAQ (reference sequence). Full variable domain (missing parts from reference TRBV7-9 and TRBJ2-3): DTGVSQNPRHKITKRGQNVTFRCDPISEHNRLYWYRQTLGQGPEFLTYFQNEAQLEKSRLLSDRFSAERPKGSFSTLEIQRTEQGDSAMYLCASSLGGLSTDTQYFGPGTRLTVL.

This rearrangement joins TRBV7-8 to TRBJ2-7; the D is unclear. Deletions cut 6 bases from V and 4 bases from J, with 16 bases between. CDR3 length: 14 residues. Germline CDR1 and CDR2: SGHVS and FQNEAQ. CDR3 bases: TGTGCCAGCAGTAAGAGGTATAGAGAGTACGAGCAGTACTTC. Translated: CASSKRYREYEQYF.

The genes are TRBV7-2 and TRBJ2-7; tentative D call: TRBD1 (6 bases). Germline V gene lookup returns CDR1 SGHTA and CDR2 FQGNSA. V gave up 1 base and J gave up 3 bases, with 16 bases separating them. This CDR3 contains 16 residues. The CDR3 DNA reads TGTGCCAGCAGCTTAGATACAGGGTTTGGGAGCTACGAGCAGTACTTC. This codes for CASSLDTGFGSYEQYF.

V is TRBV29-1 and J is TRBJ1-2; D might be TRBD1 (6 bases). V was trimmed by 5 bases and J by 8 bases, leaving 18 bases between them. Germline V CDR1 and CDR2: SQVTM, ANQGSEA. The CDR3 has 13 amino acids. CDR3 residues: CSVPYQGPEGYTF. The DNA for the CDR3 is TGCAGCGTTCCATACCAGGGGCCTGAGGGCTACACCTTC.